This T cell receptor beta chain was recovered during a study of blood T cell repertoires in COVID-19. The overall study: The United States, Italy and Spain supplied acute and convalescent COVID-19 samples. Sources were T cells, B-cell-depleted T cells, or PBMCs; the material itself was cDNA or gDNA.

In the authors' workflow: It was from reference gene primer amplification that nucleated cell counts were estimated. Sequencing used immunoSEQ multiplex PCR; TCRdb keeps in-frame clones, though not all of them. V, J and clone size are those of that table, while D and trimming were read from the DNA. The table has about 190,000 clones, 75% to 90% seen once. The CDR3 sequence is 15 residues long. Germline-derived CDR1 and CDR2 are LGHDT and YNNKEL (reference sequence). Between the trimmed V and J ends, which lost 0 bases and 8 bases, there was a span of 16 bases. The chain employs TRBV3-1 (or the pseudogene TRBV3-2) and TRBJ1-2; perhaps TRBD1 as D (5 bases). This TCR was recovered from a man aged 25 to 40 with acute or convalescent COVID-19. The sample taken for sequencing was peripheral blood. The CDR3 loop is CASSQDAGLIGGYTF. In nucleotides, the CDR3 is TGTGCCAGCAGCCAAGACGCAGGGCTGATTGGGGGCTACACCTTC.